This entry lists 11 T cell receptor beta chains sequenced from one sample in a study of T cell responses to AZD1222 COVID-19 vaccine. TCRdb keeps only in-frame clones here, not all; method: immunoSEQ multiplex PCR. The sample lists under 130,000 clones, 90% to 95% occurring once. The sequences come from peripheral blood, collected on day 0 of AZD1222 vaccination. All receptors derive from an adult in good health.

The rearrangement links TRBV28 to TRBJ1-5; the D gene is possibly TRBD1 (6 bases). Per the germline V gene, CDR1 is MDHEN and CDR2 is SYDVKM. Trimming removed 9 bases from V and 11 bases from J, with 17 bases in between. CDR3 length equals 12 residues. The CDR3 loop reads CASRGDPVAQHF. The CDR3 nucleotides read TGTGCCAGTAGGGGGGACCCCGTGGCCCAGCATTTT.

The chain recombines TRBV7-8 with TRBJ1-6; 10 bases match TRBD1. Trimming removed 5 bases from V and 0 bases from J; junction bases left unmatched: 7. The length of the CDR3 is 18 residues. Looked up from germline, CDR1 is SGHVS and CDR2 is FQNEAQ. In nucleotides, the CDR3 is TGTGCCAGCAGCCCTCGGGACAGGGGAGGCTCCTATAATTCACCCCTCCACTTT. Amino acids: CASSPRDRGGSYNSPLHF.

This clone appeared a single time. V usage is TRBV18 and J usage is TRBJ1-3; D not resolved. The CDR3 spans 14 residues. V lost 6 bases to trimming and J lost 8 bases, with 17 bases between them. The germline V gene encodes CDR1 KGHSH and CDR2 LQKENI. CDR3 amino acids: CASSDVQYGDTIYF. CDR3 DNA: TGTGCCAGCTCGGATGTACAGTACGGGGACACCATATATTTT.

The chain couples TRBV19 to TRBJ2-7; the D gene is possibly TRBD1 (6 bases). Germline CDR1 LNHDA, CDR2 SQIVND (reference sequence). Trimming stripped 3 bases from V and 2 bases from J, with 8 bases between. The CDR3 runs 13 residues. The CDR3 coding sequence is TGTGCCAGTAGTATGGGGACAACCTACGAGCAGTACTTC. Translation gives CASSMGTTYEQYF. The variable domain in full, completed from reference TRBV19 and TRBJ2-7, reads DGGITQSPKYLFRKEGQNVTLSCEQNLNHDAMYWYRQDPGQGLRLIYYSQIVNDFQKGDIAEGYSVSREKKESFPLTVTSAQKNPTAFYLCASSMGTTYEQYFGPGTRLTVT.

The chain carries TRBV2 and TRBJ1-1; possible D gene TRBD1, 6 bases. Trimming removed 7 bases from V and 1 base from J, with 13 bases in between. This CDR3 comprises 14 residues. From germline, CDR1 is SNHLY and CDR2 FYNNEI. DNA for the CDR3: TGTGCCAGCATCCGGACGGGACAGAACACTGAAGCTTTCTTT. Translation: CASIRTGQNTEAFF.

V gene TRBV7-2 combines with J gene TRBJ2-3; D gene uncertain. Germline CDR1 reads SGHTA; CDR2 reads FQGNSA. Trimming cost V 1 base and J 6 bases, with 5 bases left between them. The CDR3 extends over 12 amino acids. The CDR3 DNA reads TGTGCCAGCAGCTTAGGATGGGATACGCAGTATTTT. Protein product: CASSLGWDTQYF.

The chain has TRBV4-1 and TRBJ2-1; tentatively, D is TRBD2 (6 bases). Germline CDR1 reads MGHRA; CDR2 reads YSYEKL. CDR3 length: 16 amino acids. The V end was cut by 0 bases, the J end by 12 bases, with 21 bases between. This CDR3 reads CASSQDRISKPGGQFF. The CDR3 region has the DNA TGCGCCAGCAGCCAAGATCGGATCAGTAAACCCGGGGGGCAGTTCTTC.

The chain combines TRBV30 with TRBJ2-1; D is uncertain. The CDR3 is 12 amino acids. The V gene's germline CDR1 is GTSNPN and CDR2 SVGIG (reference sequence). The V gene lost 1 base and the J gene lost 8 bases, with 9 bases spanning the gap. This CDR3 is CAWSDSGDEQFF. The CDR3 DNA reads TGTGCCTGGAGTGACTCTGGGGATGAGCAGTTCTTC.

This chain joins TRBV28 and TRBJ1-2, with D hard to call. V lost 10 bases, J lost 7 bases, and 25 bases lay in between. Germline loops: CDR1 MDHEN, CDR2 SYDVKM. The CDR3 is made up of 15 amino acids. This CDR3 is CATKFIRDVDPGYTF. CDR3 nucleotide sequence: TGTGCCACTAAGTTTATTAGGGATGTGGATCCTGGCTACACCTTC.

The table lists this clone with a count of one. The chain links TRBV10-3 to TRBJ2-7, with D perhaps matching TRBD1 (6 bases). V lost 2 bases to trimming and J lost 6 bases, with 14 bases between them. Germline V gene lookup returns CDR1 ENHRY and CDR2 SYGVKD. The CDR3 consists of 14 residues. The CDR3 coding sequence is TGTGCCATCAGTGAGCTACAGGGCGGTCTCGAGCAGTACTTC. Its translation: CAISELQGGLEQYF.

The J gene is TRBJ2-5, the V gene TRBV5-1, with 7 nucleotides matching TRBD1. Germline V lookup: CDR1 SGHRS, CDR2 YFSETQ. CDR3 length: 15 amino acids. V was clipped by 4 bases and J by 7 bases; unmatched bases: 13. The CDR3 sequence: CASSSYTTGMGTQYF. The CDR3 coding sequence is TGCGCCAGCAGCAGCTACACGACAGGGATGGGGACCCAGTACTTC.